This T cell receptor (beta chain) was retrieved from a study of neoadjuvant anti-PD-1 for oral cavity cancer (dated by TCRdb to the early 2020s). Context from the whole study: Before undergoing curative-intent surgical resection, most patients got three to four biweekly nivolumab doses at 3 mg/kg. Patients who did not progress were given a fourth nivolumab dose at about day 43 and had definitive surgical resection on days 50-56. Patients with complete response, partial response or stable disease by RECIST 1.1 were defined as responders, whereas patients with progression were defined as non-responders. There were eleven to twelve patients in the parent correlative cohort, and the response rate was 33%.

What the research found in general, with its limitations: TCR analyses included only three patients per response group, and the authors called for larger cohorts for validation. Higher pretreatment blood Treg/Th17 ratios correlated with both higher pretreatment blood TCRbeta clonality and lower post-treatment tumor TCRbeta clonality. After neoadjuvant nivolumab, significantly higher T cell clonality (Gini index) was found within PBMCs in non-responders than in responders.

The sample's time point label, in plain terms: after neoadjuvant nivolumab, at surgical resection. The patients had newly diagnosed stage II-IVA oral cavity squamous cell carcinoma and had not received any prior systemic or radiation treatment. The cohort was made up of patients with locally advanced, HPV-negative oral cavity squamous cell carcinoma. No culture maintenance or expansion was done, as the peripheral blood mononuclear cells went straight to analysis. The samples were drawn from a longitudinal correlative study tied to a single-arm phase II trial testing neoadjuvant nivolumab in oral cavity squamous cell carcinoma. Subject-matched pre- and post-treatment PBMCs and tumors from three responders and three non-responders were subjected to genomic DNA-based TCRbeta sequencing. Peripheral blood mononuclear cells were collected once before nivolumab treatment and again after treatment, at the time of surgery. The Maxwell RSC DNA from Cells kit was used to isolate genomic DNA from PBMCs.

Points on this clone: The antigen this receptor binds is unknown. Nothing much larger sits one base from this clone, and base qualities are not available.

V is pared back by 0 bases and J by 2 bases, with 11 bases lying between the germline termini. From the germline V gene, CDR1 is MNHEY and CDR2 is SVGAGI. The CDR3 runs 15 residues from the cysteine to the phenylalanine. The entry retains the CDR3 DNA only, 45 bases that are in frame from base 1. For deep sequencing, PBMC libraries mostly used around 470 ng of input genomic DNA, with six replicates for each sample. The immunoSEQ hsTCRbeta kit was used to prepare TCRbeta libraries, following the manufacturer's instructions. The finished libraries were brought together in one pool at approximately 3 nM, which was then read using an Illumina NovaSeq 6000 S4 flow cell. On the authors' methods: The immunoSEQ Analyzer handled quality control and preprocessing of the raw data. The analysis was restricted to productive rearrangements, with each unique CDR3 amino acid sequence defining a clonotype. Using the R package tcR, the researchers computed the Gini-Simpson index as their estimate of repertoire clonality. Student's t test was used to compare Gini indices, and Pearson correlation was used to assess associations with tumor size change. The source is immuneACCESS, and TCRdb retained only in-frame sequences with V and J called. Part of the clones is not carried over; for the studies checked, unresolved V genes explain less than half of this, and the remainder is unexplained. That table supplies the V and J calls and clone size; D and trimming were determined from the DNA. The table for this sample lists over 65,000 clones; about 86% of them were counted only once. Clones ranked in the top ten supply 2.5% to 3% of the sample.

This clonotype originated in a person aged 35-79 years with oral cavity squamous cell carcinoma. The material was PBMCs, obtained after nivolumab (anti-PD-1) treatment. In this chain, TRBV6-5 is recombined with TRBJ2-7; the D gene remains uncertain. The DNA is as follows: TGTGCCAGCAGTTACTCTACCAGGAGTGCCTACGAGCAGTACTTC. Its amino acids are CASSYSTRSAYEQYF.